The clone carrying this T cell receptor beta chain was counted many times. The antigen is undetermined. This sample stems from a study of regulatory T cells in long-lasting Graves disease. Study-level findings and limits: Shared public clonotypes totalled around 2,900 in persistent patients, compared with roughly 970 in new patients.

Germline V CDR1 and CDR2: WSHSY, SAAADI. Trimming cost V 2 bases and J 7 bases; bases outside gene matches: 5. The CDR3 spans 13 residues. Arm-PCR of CDR3 regions with iRepertoire HTBI primers generated TCR beta libraries. A single record per CDR3 protein comes from TCRdb applying MiXCR to the multiplex PCR reads. Among around 420,000 distinct CDR3 sequences listed, approximately 16% were seen once. Time point denoted: newly diagnosed GD, antithyroid drugs for less than 3 months. PBMC-extracted RNA yielded the TCR library. These data also featured in a second study, about T cells in Graves' hyperthyroidism and ophthalmopathy. That report adds: HTBI primers were employed in a first-round RT-PCR of the TCR CDR3. The authors' 13 V-J model separated ophthalmopathy from stable hyperthyroidism.

This clonotype was obtained from a woman aged 40-49 years with Graves disease. The chain recombines TRBV10-2 with TRBJ2-7; TRBD2 agrees at 7 bases. The source was peripheral blood mononuclear cells (PBMCs), collected at new diagnosis, from a patient treated with antithyroid drugs. This CDR3 reads CASSEGYGREQYF. CDR3 nucleotides: TGCGCCAGCAGTGAGGGCTACGGGAGGGAGCAGTACTTC.